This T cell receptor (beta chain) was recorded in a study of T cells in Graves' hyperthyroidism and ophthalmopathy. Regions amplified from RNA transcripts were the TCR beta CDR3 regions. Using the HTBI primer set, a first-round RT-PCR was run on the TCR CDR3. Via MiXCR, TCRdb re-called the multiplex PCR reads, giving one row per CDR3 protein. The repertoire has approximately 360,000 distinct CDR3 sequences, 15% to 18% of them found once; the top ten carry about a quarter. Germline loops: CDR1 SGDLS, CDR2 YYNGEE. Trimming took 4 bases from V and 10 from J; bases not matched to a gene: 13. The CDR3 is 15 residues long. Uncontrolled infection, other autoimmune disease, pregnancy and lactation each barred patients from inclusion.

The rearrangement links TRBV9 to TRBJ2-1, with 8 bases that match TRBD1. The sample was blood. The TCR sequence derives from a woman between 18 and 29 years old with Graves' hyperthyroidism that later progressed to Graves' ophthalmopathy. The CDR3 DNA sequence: TGTGCCAGCAGCCCTATAGGAGGACAGGGCGACGAGCAGTTCTTC. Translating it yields CASSPIGGQGDEQFF.